The source of this T cell receptor (beta chain) is a study of shared clonotypes between healthy human individuals. General observations from the study: Generally, estimated richness proved larger in naive subsets than it did in memory subsets.

The length of the CDR3 is 16 residues. V lost 4 bases and J 2 bases, leaving 15 bases between the germline ends. Per germline, CDR1 MNHEY and CDR2 SMNVEV (reference sequence). The assay was immunoSEQ multiplex PCR, and TCRdb's table has in-frame clones only and misses some. The sample holds about 100,000 clones, about 70% seen once. Worth noting for this clone: Its antigen is unidentified.

The specimen sequenced was memory CD8+ T cells sorted from blood. Subset noted: CD45RO+ cells pooled with CCR7-negative TemRA cells. The TCR sequence derives from a woman aged 25 to 45 in good health. The gene calls are TRBV27 and TRBJ1-5; D may be TRBD1 (5 bases). The CDR3 protein is CASSSHRMLGNQPQHF. CDR3 DNA: TGTGCCAGCAGTTCCCACAGGATGTTGGGCAATCAGCCCCAGCATTTT.